A single sample is the source of the 29 T cell receptor beta chains below, sequenced in a study of blood T cell repertoires in COVID-19. Method: immunoSEQ multiplex PCR; TCRdb's copy keeps in-frame clones and lacks some. The data hold some 240,000 clones, with approximately 78% observed a single time. Sequenced input: peripheral blood. The receptors stem from a woman aged 65 to 85 with COVID-19, enrolled during active disease.

V is TRBV7-2 and J is TRBJ2-3; the D is unclear. V lost 2 bases, J lost 0 bases, and 9 bases lay in between. CDR3 length equals 15 residues. Germline-derived CDR1 and CDR2 are SGHTA and FQGNSA. CDR3 region: CASSLLRSSTDTQYF. CDR3 coding DNA: TGTGCCAGCAGCTTATTGCGGTCTAGCACAGATACGCAGTATTTT.

The CDR3 region is CASSNGTGFNEQFF. The DNA of the CDR3 is TGCGCCAGCAGCAACGGGACAGGGTTCAATGAGCAGTTCTTC. The chain is built from TRBV5-1 and TRBJ2-1, with 9 bases lining up with TRBD1. The V and J ends lost 4 bases and 6 bases, in that order; junction bases with no gene match: 5. The CDR3 contains 14 residues. The germline gives CDR1 SGHRS, CDR2 YFSETQ.

The J gene is TRBJ1-6, the V gene TRBV6-5; tentatively, D is TRBD1 (6 bases). V was trimmed by 6 bases and J by 9 bases, leaving 18 bases between them. This CDR3 region has 15 residues. Germline V gene sequence: CDR1 MNHEY, CDR2 SVGAGI. CDR3 region: CASRPSQGSSSPLHF. Here the CDR3 DNA reads TGTGCCAGCAGGCCGTCTCAGGGGAGCAGTTCACCCCTCCACTTT.

The V and J genes are TRBV28 and TRBJ2-7; the match to TRBD2 covers 8 bases. The junction had 5 bases not matched to a gene; V was cut back by 7 bases and J by 0 bases. The CDR3 runs to 14 residues. In germline, CDR1 is MDHEN, CDR2 SYDVKM. The CDR3 DNA reads as TGTGCCAGCAATAGGCTAGCGGGCTCCTACGAGCAGTACTTC. Translated: CASNRLAGSYEQYF.

This chain uses TRBV19 with TRBJ2-1, with D possibly being TRBD2 (6 bases). Germline CDR1 is LNHDA and CDR2 is SQIVND (reference sequence). The CDR3 has 16 amino acids. V dropped 5 bases and J dropped 3 bases, with 17 bases sitting between them. The CDR3 here is CASSPSVIAVYNEQFF. CDR3 DNA: TGTGCCAGTAGTCCCTCGGTGATAGCGGTCTACAATGAGCAGTTCTTC.

The gene calls are TRBV12-3 or TRBV12-4 and TRBJ1-1; D is unclear. This CDR3 is 13 amino acids long. Trimming cost V 1 base and J 2 bases, with 5 bases left between them. The CDR3: CASSLGANTEAFF. CDR3 nucleotide sequence: TGTGCCAGCAGTTTAGGAGCAAACACTGAAGCTTTCTTT.

This clone was detected only a few times. The rearrangement links TRBV4-2 to TRBJ2-6; the D gene is possibly TRBD1 (5 bases). This CDR3 contains 16 residues. Looked up from germline, CDR1 is LGHNA and CDR2 is YNFKEQ. The ends were cut back, 0 bases at V and 2 bases at J, with 8 bases in the middle. The DNA of the CDR3 is TGTGCCAGCAGCCAAGAAGGCAGGGCTGGGGCCAACGTCCTGACTTTC. It is translated as CASSQEGRAGANVLTF.

For the CDR3, the DNA is TGTGCCAGCAGTGGGGGAGTAGGGATAAACACTGAAGCTTTCTTT. It specifies CASSGGVGINTEAFF. This chain links TRBV2 with TRBJ1-1; D is unresolved. The CDR3 is 15 amino acids. V lost 4 bases to trimming and J lost 2 bases, with 14 bases between them. Germline CDR1 is SNHLY and CDR2 is FYNNEI. The whole variable domain, remainder taken from reference TRBV2 and TRBJ1-1, is EPEVTQTPSHQVTQMGQEVILRCVPISNHLYFYWYRQILGQKVEFLVSFYNNEISEKSEIFDDQFSVERPDGSNFTLKIRSTKLEDSAMYFCASSGGVGINTEAFFGQGTRLTVV.

This chain joins TRBV6-2 or TRBV6-3 and TRBJ2-1; TRBD2 aligns across 14 bases. Germline values: CDR1 MNHEY, CDR2 SVGEGT. The CDR3 extends over 16 amino acids. Unmatched junction bases numbered 10, after V lost 5 bases and J lost 10 bases. CDR3 DNA sequence: TGTGCCAGCAGTAGTACCGGGACTAGCGGGAGCGGGGAGCAGTTCTTC. This encodes CASSSTGTSGSGEQFF.

V and J are TRBV29-1 and TRBJ2-5, with TRBD1 identical over 7 bases. V lost 7 bases to trimming and J lost 5 bases; unmatched junction nucleotides: 10. The CDR3 extends over 13 amino acids. Germline V gene lookup returns CDR1 SQVTM and CDR2 ANQGSEA. This CDR3 is CSGMTGKGETQYF. CDR3 DNA sequence: TGCAGCGGAATGACAGGGAAGGGGGAGACCCAGTACTTC.

This clone was seen a single time. V usage is TRBV24-1 and J usage is TRBJ1-1; 11 bases are shared with TRBD1. V shed 7 bases, J shed 6 bases, and the junction held 9 bases outside the gene matches. This CDR3 has 15 residues. Per germline, CDR1 KGHDR and CDR2 SFDVKD. The CDR3 coding sequence is TGTGCCACCAGAAAAGGACAGGGGGCGAGCGCTGAAGCTTTCTTT. It specifies CATRKGQGASAEAFF.

This clone was found once. The chain couples TRBV3-1 (or the pseudogene TRBV3-2) to TRBJ1-2, with a possible D match to TRBD1 (6 bases). Germline V CDR1 and CDR2: LGHDT, YNNKEL (reference sequence). The CDR3 is made up of 12 amino acids. Trimming removed 1 base at V and 12 bases at J, with 12 bases between. The CDR3 loop reads CASSQVQGHHTF. For the CDR3, the DNA is TGTGCCAGCAGCCAAGTTCAGGGACATCACACCTTC.

The V gene is TRBV7-9, the J gene TRBJ1-5; 7 nucleotides line up with TRBD1. The CDR3 extends over 17 amino acids. Per the germline V gene, CDR1 is SEHNR and CDR2 is FQNEAQ (reference sequence). V gave up 4 bases and J gave up 3 bases; unmatched junction bases: 12. The CDR3 region has the DNA TGTGCCAGCAGCTGTCTTATGAGACAGGGAATCAATCAGCCCCAGCATTTT. It is translated as CASSCLMRQGINQPQHF.

J is TRBJ2-3 and V is TRBV6-6; D might be TRBD2 (6 bases). Deletions cut 5 bases from V and 10 bases from J, with 16 bases between. The CDR3 is 13 amino acids. The germline V gene encodes CDR1 MNHNY and CDR2 SVGAGI (reference sequence). In DNA form, the CDR3 reads TGTGCCAGCAGTCCGACTAGTGCCCAATCGCAGTATTTT. Translation gives CASSPTSAQSQYF.

This chain uses TRBV7-9 with TRBJ1-4; 10 bases are shared with TRBD1. Per the germline V gene, CDR1 is SEHNR and CDR2 is FQNEAQ (reference sequence). V shed 5 bases, J shed 7 bases, and the junction held 7 bases outside the gene matches. The CDR3 extends over 15 amino acids. CDR3 in DNA: TGTGCCAGCAGCCCACCGGGACAGGGGATTGAAAAACTGTTTTTT. Translated: CASSPPGQGIEKLFF.

The chain carries TRBV5-1 and TRBJ1-5, with a possible D match to TRBD1 (6 bases). CDR3 length: 15 residues. V gave up 0 bases and J gave up 4 bases, with 11 bases separating them. Germline V gives CDR1 SGHRS, CDR2 YFSETQ. The CDR3 DNA follows: TGCGCCAGCAGCTTGGTGCCAGGGGCAAATCAGCCCCAGCATTTT. Its protein product is CASSLVPGANQPQHF.

The sample holds a few counts of this clone. This rearrangement joins TRBV19 to TRBJ2-1; TRBD1 agrees at 7 bases. J gave up 5 bases and V 5 bases, and 6 bases lay outside the gene matches. From germline, CDR1 is LNHDA and CDR2 SQIVND (reference sequence). This CDR3 contains 14 residues. The chain's CDR3 is CASSHQTGHNEQFF. In DNA, the CDR3 is TGTGCCAGTAGTCACCAGACAGGGCACAATGAGCAGTTCTTC. Full variable domain (remainder filled in from reference TRBV19 and TRBJ2-1): DGGITQSPKYLFRKEGQNVTLSCEQNLNHDAMYWYRQDPGQGLRLIYYSQIVNDFQKGDIAEGYSVSREKKESFPLTVTSAQKNPTAFYLCASSHQTGHNEQFFGPGTRLTVL.

V is TRBV3-1 (or the pseudogene TRBV3-2) and J is TRBJ1-1; D ambiguous. V was pared by 0 bases and J by 1 base, with 6 bases between. CDR1 and CDR2 from the germline V gene are LGHDT and YNNKEL (reference sequence). The CDR3 runs 14 residues. The CDR3, as DNA: TGTGCCAGCAGCCAAGAGGCAGGGAACACTGAAGCTTTCTTT. It is translated as CASSQEAGNTEAFF.

The chain couples TRBV7-2 to TRBJ1-2, with D possibly being TRBD1 (6 bases). The germline gives CDR1 SGHTA, CDR2 FQGNSA. V lost 5 bases, J lost 8 bases, and 18 bases lay in between. The CDR3 is made up of 14 amino acids. The CDR3 is CASSPAGVVAGYTF. In nucleotides, the CDR3 is TGTGCCAGCAGCCCCGCAGGGGTTGTAGCGGGCTACACCTTC.

This clone was detected a few times. The chain has TRBV19 and TRBJ1-1, with D perhaps TRBD1 (6 bases). CDR1 LNHDA and CDR2 SQIVND come from the germline V gene (reference sequence). CDR3 size: 12 residues. Trimming cost V 7 bases and J 7 bases, with 13 bases left between them. The CDR3 bases are TGTGCCAGTACCCCAGGGGCGGGTGAAGCTTTCTTT. It is translated as CASTPGAGEAFF.

This chain links TRBV28 with TRBJ1-2; the D gene is possibly TRBD1 (6 bases). There are 17 residues in the CDR3. In germline, CDR1 is MDHEN, CDR2 SYDVKM. V dropped 2 bases and J dropped 1 base, with 17 bases sitting between them. Here the CDR3 reads CASSLVSGRGNNYGYTF. CDR3 nucleotide sequence: TGTGCCAGCAGTTTAGTTTCGGGCAGGGGAAATAACTATGGCTACACCTTC.

This clone turned up a few times. The chain has TRBV7-2 and TRBJ2-7; D remains unclear. Germline CDR1 SGHTA, CDR2 FQGNSA. This CDR3 spans 13 amino acids. V lost 2 bases and J lost 0, with 5 bases in between. The CDR3 DNA sequence: TGTGCCAGCAGCTTATCTACCTCCTACGAGCAGTACTTC. The encoded protein is CASSLSTSYEQYF. Complete variable domain (other parts from reference TRBV7-2 and TRBJ2-7): GAGVSQSPSNKVTEKGKDVELRCDPISGHTALYWYRQSLGQGLEFLIYFQGNSAPDKSGLPSDRFSAERTGGSVSTLTIQRTQQEDSAVYLCASSLSTSYEQYFGPGTRLTVT.

The rearrangement joins TRBV19 to TRBJ1-5, with unresolved D. Germline V CDR1 and CDR2: LNHDA, SQIVND (reference sequence). V shed 1 base and J shed 0 bases, with 4 bases lying between them. The CDR3 runs to 14 residues. CDR3 protein: CASSIGHSNQPQHF. The CDR3, as DNA: TGTGCCAGTAGTATAGGTCATAGCAATCAGCCCCAGCATTTT.

The CDR3 DNA is TGTGCCAGCAGCTTAGTTAGCGGGACAACCTACGAGCAGTACTTC. Encoded protein: CASSLVSGTTYEQYF. The gene calls are TRBV11-2 and TRBJ2-7; 8 positions agree with TRBD2. V shed 1 base and J 2 bases; nucleotides not matched to a gene: 4. CDR1 SGHAT and CDR2 FQNNGV come from the germline V gene. CDR3 size: 15 residues.

The CDR3 sequence is CAWNTGQGISSGNTIYF. In DNA, the CDR3 is TGTGCCTGGAATACGGGACAGGGGATTTCCTCTGGAAACACCATATATTTT. This sequence joins TRBV30 and TRBJ1-3, with 10 bases lining up with TRBD1. Germline values: CDR1 GTSNPN, CDR2 SVGIG (reference sequence). J lost 0 bases, V lost 4 bases, and 9 bases had no gene match. The CDR3 loop spans 17 amino acids.

This rearrangement joins TRBV6-5 to TRBJ2-2, with D uncertain. The V and J ends lost 2 bases and 6 bases respectively, with 7 bases between them. The CDR3 sequence is 13 residues long. Per germline, CDR1 MNHEY and CDR2 SVGAGI. For the CDR3, the DNA is TGTGCCAGCAGTTACCTCAGTGCCGGGGAGCTGTTTTTT. Protein product: CASSYLSAGELFF.

The chain has TRBV7-2 and TRBJ2-1, with 8 bases fitting TRBD1. V shed 5 bases, J shed 9 bases, and the junction held 12 bases outside the gene matches. Germline assignment: CDR1 SGHTA and CDR2 FQGNSA. The CDR3 is 15 amino acids. The CDR3 here is CASSAQGEWVGEQFF. CDR3 DNA sequence: TGTGCCAGCAGCGCACAGGGGGAGTGGGTTGGTGAGCAGTTCTTC.

The chain recombines TRBV6-5 with TRBJ2-2, with TRBD1 matching 8 bases. The V and J ends lost 5 bases and 0 bases, in that order; junction bases with no gene match: 2. Looked up from germline, CDR1 is MNHEY and CDR2 is SVGAGI. The CDR3 is made up of 15 amino acids. CDR3 nucleotide sequence: TGTGCCAGCAGTCCGGACAGGGCGAACACCGGGGAGCTGTTTTTT. Its translation: CASSPDRANTGELFF.

V usage is TRBV29-1 and J usage is TRBJ1-1; D gene unclear. The CDR3 covers 13 residues. Between the trimmed V and J ends, which lost 0 bases and 11 bases, there was a span of 16 bases. Germline V lookup: CDR1 SQVTM, CDR2 ANQGSEA. The DNA for the CDR3 is TGCAGCGTTGAAGATCCGCGGATTCGGTACGCTTTCTTT. Residues: CSVEDPRIRYAFF.